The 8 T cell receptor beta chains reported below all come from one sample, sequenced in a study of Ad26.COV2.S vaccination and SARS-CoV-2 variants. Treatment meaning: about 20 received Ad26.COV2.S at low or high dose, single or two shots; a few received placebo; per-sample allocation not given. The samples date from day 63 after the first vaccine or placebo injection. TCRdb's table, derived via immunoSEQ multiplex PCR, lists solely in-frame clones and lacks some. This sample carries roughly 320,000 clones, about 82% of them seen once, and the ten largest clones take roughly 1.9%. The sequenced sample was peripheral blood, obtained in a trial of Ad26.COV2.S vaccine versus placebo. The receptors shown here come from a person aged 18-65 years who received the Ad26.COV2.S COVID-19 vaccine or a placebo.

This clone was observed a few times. CDR3 nucleotide sequence: TGTGCCAGTAGCCCGGCAGGGGCCTACGAGCAGTACTTC. It yields the protein CASSPAGAYEQYF. The rearrangement uses TRBV19 and TRBJ2-7; D is possibly TRBD1 (6 bases). V lost 6 bases to trimming and J lost 2 bases, with 11 bases between them. Looked up from germline, CDR1 is LNHDA and CDR2 is SQIVND (reference sequence). The CDR3 contains 13 residues.

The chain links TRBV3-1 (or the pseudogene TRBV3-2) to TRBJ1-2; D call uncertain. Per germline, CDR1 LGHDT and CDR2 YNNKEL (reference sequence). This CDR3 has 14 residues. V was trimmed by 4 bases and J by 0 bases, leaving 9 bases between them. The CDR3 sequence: CASSLRQSNYGYTF. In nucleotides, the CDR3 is TGTGCCAGCAGCCTCCGGCAGTCTAACTATGGCTACACCTTC.

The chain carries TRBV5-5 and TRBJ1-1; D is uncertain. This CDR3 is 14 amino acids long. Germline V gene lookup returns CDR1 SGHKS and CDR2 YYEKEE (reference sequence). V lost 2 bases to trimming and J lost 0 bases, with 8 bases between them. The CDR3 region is CASSFQVLNTEAFF. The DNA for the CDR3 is TGTGCCAGCAGCTTCCAGGTTCTGAACACTGAAGCTTTCTTT.

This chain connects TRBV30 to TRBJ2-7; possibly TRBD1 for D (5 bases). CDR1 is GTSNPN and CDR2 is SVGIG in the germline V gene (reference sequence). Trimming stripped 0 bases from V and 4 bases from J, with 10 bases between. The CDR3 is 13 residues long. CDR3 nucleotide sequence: TGTGCCTGGAGTGTAGATCAGGGTTACGAGCAGTACTTC. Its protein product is CAWSVDQGYEQYF.

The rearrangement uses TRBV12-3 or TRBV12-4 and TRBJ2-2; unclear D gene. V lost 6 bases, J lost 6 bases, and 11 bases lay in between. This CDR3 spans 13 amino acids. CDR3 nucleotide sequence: TGTGCCAGCAGATACGATCGGGCCGGGGAGCTGTTTTTT. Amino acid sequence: CASRYDRAGELFF.

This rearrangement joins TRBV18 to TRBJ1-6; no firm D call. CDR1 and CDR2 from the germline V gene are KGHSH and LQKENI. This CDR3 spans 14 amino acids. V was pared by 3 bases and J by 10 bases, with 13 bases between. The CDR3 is CASSPSEGSSPLHF. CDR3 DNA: TGTGCCAGCTCACCTTCGGAGGGAAGCTCACCCCTCCACTTT.

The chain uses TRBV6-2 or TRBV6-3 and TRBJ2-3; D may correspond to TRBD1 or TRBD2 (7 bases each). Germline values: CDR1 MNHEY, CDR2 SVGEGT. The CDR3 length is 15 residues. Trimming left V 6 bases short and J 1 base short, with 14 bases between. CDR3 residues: CASSQGGRGTDTQYF. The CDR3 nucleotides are TGTGCCAGCAGCCAGGGGGGGCGCGGCACAGATACGCAGTATTTT.

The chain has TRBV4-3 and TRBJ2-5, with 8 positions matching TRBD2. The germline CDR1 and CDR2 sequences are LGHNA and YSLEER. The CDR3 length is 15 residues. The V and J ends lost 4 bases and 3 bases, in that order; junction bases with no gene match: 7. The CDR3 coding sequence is TGCGCCAGCAGCCGGGTAGCGGGGTCGAAAGAGACCCAGTACTTC. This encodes CASSRVAGSKETQYF.